The entry that follows covers one TCR beta chain sequence. The antigen is not known. A much bigger clone sits one base away, suggesting this may be a read error. The CDR3 is 14 amino acids. Trimming removed 5 bases from V and 4 bases from J, with 14 bases in between. Reverse transcription of approximately 0.55 ug total RNA with a constant-region primer produced TCR beta cDNA. What produced the TCR beta libraries was three nested multiplex PCR rounds using slightly modified ARM-PCR. PCR rounds one and two used TRBV1-TRBV30 forward primers with a C-beta reverse primer for 10 cycles each. TCRdb re-called the multiplex PCR reads through MiXCR, storing one row per CDR3 protein. The sample lists just under 95,000 distinct CDR3 sequences; approximately 72% were seen once. It was from around 18-30 mg of unsorted bulk tissue that RNA and DNA were co-extracted. Enrolled patients were chronically infected with HBV and treatment-naive.

This sample is drawn from a study of tumor-infiltrating lymphocytes in primary liver carcinoma. The study's findings and limits: Tumor specimens were characterized by a significantly higher top-250-clone fraction than blood (p = 0.039).

The chain couples TRBV12-3 or TRBV12-4 to TRBJ1-2; D not resolved. This sequence originates from a man between 35 and 55 years old with primary liver carcinoma and hepatitis B virus infection. Sequencing used tumor-adjacent normal liver tissue. The CDR3 nucleotides are TGTGCCAGCAGTACGAGCCAGGCGATCTATGGCTACACCTTC. It specifies CASSTSQAIYGYTF.